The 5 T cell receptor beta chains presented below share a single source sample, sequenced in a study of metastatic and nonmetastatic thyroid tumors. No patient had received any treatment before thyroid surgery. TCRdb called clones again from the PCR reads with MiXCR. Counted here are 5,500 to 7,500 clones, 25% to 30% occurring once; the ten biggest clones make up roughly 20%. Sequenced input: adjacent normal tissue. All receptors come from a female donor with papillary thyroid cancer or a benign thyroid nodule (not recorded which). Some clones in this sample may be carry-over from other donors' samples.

Here the CDR3 reads CASGSRGRNTGELFF. Here the CDR3 DNA reads TGTGCCAGCGGATCCAGGGGGCGGAACACCGGGGAGCTGTTTTTT. This chain links TRBV6-1 with TRBJ2-2; TRBD1 aligns across 8 bases. Unmatched junction bases numbered 6, after V lost 8 bases and J lost 1 base. The length of the CDR3 is 15 residues. Germline V gene lookup returns CDR1 MNHNS and CDR2 SASEGT.

Written as DNA, the CDR3 is TGTGCCAGCAGCCAACCGAGGACCGACCTTAGCCGCACTGAAGCTTTCTTT. It yields the protein CASSQPRTDLSRTEAFF. The rearrangement uses TRBV6-1 and TRBJ1-1; D unresolved. Germline V gene sequence: CDR1 MNHNS, CDR2 SASEGT. The CDR3 is made up of 17 amino acids. Trimming shortened V by 6 bases and J by 4 bases, and 24 bases separated the two germline ends.

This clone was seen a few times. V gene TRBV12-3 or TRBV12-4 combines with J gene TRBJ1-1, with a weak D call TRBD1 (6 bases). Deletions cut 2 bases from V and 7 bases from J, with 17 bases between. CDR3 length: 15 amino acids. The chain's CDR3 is CASSLRGPDSYEAFF. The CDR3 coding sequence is TGTGCCAGCAGTTTACGGGGTCCGGACAGTTATGAAGCTTTCTTT.

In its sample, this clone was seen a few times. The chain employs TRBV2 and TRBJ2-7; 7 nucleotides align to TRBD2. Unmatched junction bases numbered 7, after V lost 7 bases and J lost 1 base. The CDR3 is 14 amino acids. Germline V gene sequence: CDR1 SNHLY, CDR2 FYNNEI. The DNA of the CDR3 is TGTGCCAGCAACCAGCGGGGTACATCCTACGAGCAGTACTTC. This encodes CASNQRGTSYEQYF.

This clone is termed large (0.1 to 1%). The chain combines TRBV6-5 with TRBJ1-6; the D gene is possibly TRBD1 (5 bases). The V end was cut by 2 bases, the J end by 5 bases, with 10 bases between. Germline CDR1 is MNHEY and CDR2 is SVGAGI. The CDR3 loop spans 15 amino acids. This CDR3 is CASSYQGFHNSPLHF. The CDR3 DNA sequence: TGTGCCAGCAGTTACCAGGGTTTCCATAATTCACCCCTCCACTTT.